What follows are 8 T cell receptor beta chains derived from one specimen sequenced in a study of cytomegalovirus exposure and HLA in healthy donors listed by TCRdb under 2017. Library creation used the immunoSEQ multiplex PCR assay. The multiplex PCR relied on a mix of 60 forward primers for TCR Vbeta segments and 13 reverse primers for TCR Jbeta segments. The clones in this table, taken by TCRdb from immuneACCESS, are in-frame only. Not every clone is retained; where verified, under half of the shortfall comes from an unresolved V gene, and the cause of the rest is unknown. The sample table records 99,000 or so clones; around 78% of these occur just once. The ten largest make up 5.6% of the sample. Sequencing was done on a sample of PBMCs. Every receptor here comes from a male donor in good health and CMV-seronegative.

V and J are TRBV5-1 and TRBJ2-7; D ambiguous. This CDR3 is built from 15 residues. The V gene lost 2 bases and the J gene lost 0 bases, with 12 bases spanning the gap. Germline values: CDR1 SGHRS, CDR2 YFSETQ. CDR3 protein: CASSLASGFSYEQYF. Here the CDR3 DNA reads TGCGCCAGCAGCTTAGCCTCCGGTTTCTCCTACGAGCAGTACTTC.

In nucleotides, the CDR3 is TGTGCCAGCAGTTTATGGGGAAAGGGACATAACATTCAGTACTTC. It is translated as CASSLWGKGHNIQYF. The chain recombines TRBV27 with TRBJ2-4; TRBD1 is a possible D gene (6 bases). With 1 base removed from V and 7 bases from J, the gap between germline ends came to 14 bases. The germline V gene has CDR1 MNHEY and CDR2 SMNVEV (reference sequence). The CDR3 runs to 15 residues.

Written as DNA, the CDR3 is TGTGCCACCTCCATCGACAGGGCCGGCTACACCTTC. Amino acid sequence: CATSIDRAGYTF. The V gene is TRBV19, the J gene TRBJ1-2; 7 bases fit TRBD1. V shed 10 bases, J shed 8 bases, and the junction held 10 bases outside the gene matches. The CDR3 runs 12 residues. CDR1 and CDR2 from the germline V gene are LNHDA and SQIVND (reference sequence).

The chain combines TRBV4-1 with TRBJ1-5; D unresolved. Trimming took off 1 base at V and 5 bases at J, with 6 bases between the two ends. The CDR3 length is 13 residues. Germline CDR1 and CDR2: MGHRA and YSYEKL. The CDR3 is CASSQGRDQPQHF. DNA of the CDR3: TGCGCCAGCAGCCAAGGGCGGGATCAGCCCCAGCATTTT.

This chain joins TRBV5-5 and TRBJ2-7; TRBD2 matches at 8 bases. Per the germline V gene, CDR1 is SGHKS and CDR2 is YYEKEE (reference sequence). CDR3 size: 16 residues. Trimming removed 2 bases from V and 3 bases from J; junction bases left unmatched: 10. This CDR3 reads CASSFIGTSMYYEQYF. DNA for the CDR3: TGTGCCAGCAGCTTCATAGGGACTAGTATGTACTACGAGCAGTACTTC.

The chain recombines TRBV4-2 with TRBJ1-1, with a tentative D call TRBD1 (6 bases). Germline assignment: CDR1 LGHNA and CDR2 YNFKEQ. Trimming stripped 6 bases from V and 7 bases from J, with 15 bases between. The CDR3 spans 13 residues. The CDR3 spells CASSLEGGHEAFF. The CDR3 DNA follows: TGTGCCAGCAGTCTGGAGGGGGGGCATGAAGCTTTCTTT.

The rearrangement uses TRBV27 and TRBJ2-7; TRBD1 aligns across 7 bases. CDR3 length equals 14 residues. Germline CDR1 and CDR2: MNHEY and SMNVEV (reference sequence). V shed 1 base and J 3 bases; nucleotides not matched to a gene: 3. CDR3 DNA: TGTGCCAGCAGTTTATTGGGACAGAACTACGAGCAGTACTTC. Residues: CASSLLGQNYEQYF.

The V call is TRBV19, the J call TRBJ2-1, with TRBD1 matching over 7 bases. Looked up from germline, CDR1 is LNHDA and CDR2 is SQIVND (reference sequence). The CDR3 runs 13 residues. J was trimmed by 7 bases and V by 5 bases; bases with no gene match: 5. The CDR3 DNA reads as TGTGCCAGTAGTGTCGGGACAGCAAATGAGCAGTTCTTC. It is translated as CASSVGTANEQFF.